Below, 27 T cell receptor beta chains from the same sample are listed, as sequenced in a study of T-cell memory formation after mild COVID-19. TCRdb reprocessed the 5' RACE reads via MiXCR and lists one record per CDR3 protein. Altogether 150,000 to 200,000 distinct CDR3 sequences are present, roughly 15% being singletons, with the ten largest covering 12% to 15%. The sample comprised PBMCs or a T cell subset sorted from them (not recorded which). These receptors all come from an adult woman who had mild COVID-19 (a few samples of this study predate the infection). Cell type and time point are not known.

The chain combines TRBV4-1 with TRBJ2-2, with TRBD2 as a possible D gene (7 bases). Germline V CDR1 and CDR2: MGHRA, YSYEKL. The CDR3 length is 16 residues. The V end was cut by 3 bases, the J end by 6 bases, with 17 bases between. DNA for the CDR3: TGCGCCAGCAGCCAGTGGGGGGGGCGTGCTGCCGGGGAGCTGTTTTTT. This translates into CASSQWGGRAAGELFF.

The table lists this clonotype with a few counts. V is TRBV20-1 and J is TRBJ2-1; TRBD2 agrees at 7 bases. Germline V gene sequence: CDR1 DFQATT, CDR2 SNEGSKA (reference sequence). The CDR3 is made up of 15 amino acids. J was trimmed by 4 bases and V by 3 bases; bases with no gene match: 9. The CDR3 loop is CSASHGGGPYNEQFF. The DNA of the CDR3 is TGCAGTGCTAGCCATGGGGGAGGGCCTTACAATGAGCAGTTCTTC.

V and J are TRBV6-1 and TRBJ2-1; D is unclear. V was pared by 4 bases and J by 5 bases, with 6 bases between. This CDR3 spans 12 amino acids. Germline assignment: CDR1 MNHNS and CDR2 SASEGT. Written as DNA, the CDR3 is TGTGCCAGCAGTGCCTGGGACAATGAGCAGTTCTTC. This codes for CASSAWDNEQFF.

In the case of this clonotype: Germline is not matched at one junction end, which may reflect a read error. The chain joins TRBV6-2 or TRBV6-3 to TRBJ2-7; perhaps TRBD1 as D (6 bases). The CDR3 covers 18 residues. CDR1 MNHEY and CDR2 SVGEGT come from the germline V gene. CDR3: CDSSFSQGRKALSYEQYF. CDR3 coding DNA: TGTGACAGCAGTTTTTCACAGGGTCGTAAGGCCCTCTCCTACGAGCAGTACTTC.

CDR3 sequence: CASSDGTSGWGVSYEQYF. The CDR3 DNA reads TGCGCCAGCAGCGACGGGACTAGCGGGTGGGGCGTGTCCTACGAGCAGTACTTC. The chain is built from TRBV4-3 and TRBJ2-7; 12 bases are shared with TRBD2. Germline CDR1 LGHNA, CDR2 YSLEER. The CDR3 runs to 18 residues. The J segment lost 1 base and the V segment lost 5 bases, leaving 12 bases of the junction unmatched.

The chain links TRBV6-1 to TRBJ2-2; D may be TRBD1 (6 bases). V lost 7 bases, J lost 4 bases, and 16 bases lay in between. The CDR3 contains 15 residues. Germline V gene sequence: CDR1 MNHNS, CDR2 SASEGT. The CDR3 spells CASILGQFFTGELFF. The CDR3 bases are TGTGCCAGCATTCTAGGACAGTTTTTCACCGGGGAGCTGTTTTTT.

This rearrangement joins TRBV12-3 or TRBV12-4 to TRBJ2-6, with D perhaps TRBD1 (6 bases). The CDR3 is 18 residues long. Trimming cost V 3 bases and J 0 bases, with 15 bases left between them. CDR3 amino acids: CASSFRDKGLSGANVLTF. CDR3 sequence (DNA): TGTGCCAGCAGTTTTAGGGACAAAGGCCTCTCTGGGGCCAACGTCCTGACTTTC.

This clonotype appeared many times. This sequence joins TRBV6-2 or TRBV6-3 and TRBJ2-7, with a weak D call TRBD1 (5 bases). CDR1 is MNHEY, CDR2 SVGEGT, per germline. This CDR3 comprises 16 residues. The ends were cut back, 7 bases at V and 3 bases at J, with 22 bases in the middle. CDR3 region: CASTHTTGHLGYEQYF. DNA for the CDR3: TGTGCCAGCACCCATACTACCGGACATCTCGGCTACGAGCAGTACTTC.

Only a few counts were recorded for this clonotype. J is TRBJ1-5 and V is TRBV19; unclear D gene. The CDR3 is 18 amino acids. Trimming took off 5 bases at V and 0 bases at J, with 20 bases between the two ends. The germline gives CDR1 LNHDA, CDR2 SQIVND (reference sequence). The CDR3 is CASSHLTTAEYSNQPQHF. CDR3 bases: TGTGCCAGTAGTCATTTGACAACGGCGGAGTATAGCAATCAGCCCCAGCATTTT. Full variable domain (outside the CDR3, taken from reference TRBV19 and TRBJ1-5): DGGITQSPKYLFRKEGQNVTLSCEQNLNHDAMYWYRQDPGQGLRLIYYSQIVNDFQKGDIAEGYSVSREKKESFPLTVTSAQKNPTAFYLCASSHLTTAEYSNQPQHFGDGTRLSIL.

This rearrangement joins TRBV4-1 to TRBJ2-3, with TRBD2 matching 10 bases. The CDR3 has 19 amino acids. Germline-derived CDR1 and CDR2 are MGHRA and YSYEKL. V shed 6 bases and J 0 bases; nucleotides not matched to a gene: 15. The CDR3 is CASSPMGSGRFLSTDTQYF. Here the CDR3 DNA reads TGCGCCAGCAGTCCAATGGGTAGCGGGAGGTTCCTTAGCACAGATACGCAGTATTTT.

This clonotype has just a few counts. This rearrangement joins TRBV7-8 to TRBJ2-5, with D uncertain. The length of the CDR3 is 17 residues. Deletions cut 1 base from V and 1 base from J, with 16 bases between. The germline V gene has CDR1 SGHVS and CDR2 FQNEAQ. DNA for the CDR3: TGTGCCAGCAGCTTAGTAGGCTGGACGGGCGCCCAAGAGACCCAGTACTTC. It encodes CASSLVGWTGAQETQYF.

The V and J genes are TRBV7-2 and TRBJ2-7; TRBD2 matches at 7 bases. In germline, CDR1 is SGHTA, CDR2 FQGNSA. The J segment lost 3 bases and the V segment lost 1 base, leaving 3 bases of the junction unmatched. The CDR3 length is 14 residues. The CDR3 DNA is TGTGCCAGCAGCTTAGAGCGGGGATTCTACGAGCAGTACTTC. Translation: CASSLERGFYEQYF.

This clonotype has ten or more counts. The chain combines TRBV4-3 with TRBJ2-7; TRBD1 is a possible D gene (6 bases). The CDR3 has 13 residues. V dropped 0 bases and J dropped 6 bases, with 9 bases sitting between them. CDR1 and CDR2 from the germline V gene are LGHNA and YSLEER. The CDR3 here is CASSQELRGEQYF. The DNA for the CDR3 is TGCGCCAGCAGCCAAGAGCTCAGGGGCGAGCAGTACTTC.

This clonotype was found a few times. DNA of the CDR3: TGTGCCAGCAGTTTAACGGAAATGGAGACCCAGTACTTC. It codes for CASSLTEMETQYF. The gene calls are TRBV12-3 or TRBV12-4 and TRBJ2-5, with D unresolved. This CDR3 is built from 13 residues. The germline V and J ends were trimmed by 2 bases and 5 bases, with 9 bases remaining between them.

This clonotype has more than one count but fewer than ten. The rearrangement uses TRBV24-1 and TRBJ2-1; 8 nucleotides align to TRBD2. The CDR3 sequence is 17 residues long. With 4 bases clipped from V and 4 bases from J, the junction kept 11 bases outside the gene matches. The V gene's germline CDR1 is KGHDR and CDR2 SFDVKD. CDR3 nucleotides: TGTGCCACCAGTGAATCCTGGGGAGGACTAGCTTACAATGAGCAGTTCTTC. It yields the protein CATSESWGGLAYNEQFF.

The CDR3 DNA follows: TGTGCTAGTGGTTTGGTAAGAAGACAGGATCATTATAGCAATCAGCCCCAGCATTTT. Its protein is CASGLVRRQDHYSNQPQHF. The V call is TRBV12-5, the J call TRBJ1-5, with D possibly matching TRBD1 (6 bases). The CDR3 has 19 amino acids. The V gene lost 0 bases and the J gene lost 0 bases, with 18 bases spanning the gap. The germline V gene encodes CDR1 LGHNT and CDR2 FRNRAP. The whole variable domain, filled in from reference TRBV12-5 and TRBJ1-5, reads DARVTQTPRHKVTEMGQEVTMRCQPILGHNTVFWYRQTMMQGLELLAYFRNRAPLDDSGMPKDRFSAEMPDATLATLKIQPSEPRDSAVYFCASGLVRRQDHYSNQPQHFGDGTRLSIL.

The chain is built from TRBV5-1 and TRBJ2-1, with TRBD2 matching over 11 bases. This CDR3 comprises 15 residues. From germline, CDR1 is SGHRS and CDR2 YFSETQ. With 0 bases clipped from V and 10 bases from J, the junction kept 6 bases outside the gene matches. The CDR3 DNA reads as TGCGCCAGCAGCTTGGTGGCTAGCGGGGGGTACGAGCAGTTCTTC. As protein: CASSLVASGGYEQFF.

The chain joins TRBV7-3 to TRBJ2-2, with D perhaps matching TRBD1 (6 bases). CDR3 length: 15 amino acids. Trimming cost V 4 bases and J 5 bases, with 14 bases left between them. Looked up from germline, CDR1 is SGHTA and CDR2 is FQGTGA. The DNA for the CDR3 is TGTGCCAGCAGCTCCCAAATCAGGGGAACCGGGGAGCTGTTTTTT. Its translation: CASSSQIRGTGELFF.

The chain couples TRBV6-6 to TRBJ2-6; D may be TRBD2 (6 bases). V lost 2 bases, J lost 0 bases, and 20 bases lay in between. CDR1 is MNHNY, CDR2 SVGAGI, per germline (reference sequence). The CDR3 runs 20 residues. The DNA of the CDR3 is TGTGCCAGCAGTTACCCGGGGACGACGGGAGCGCCCTCTGGGGCCAACGTCCTGACTTTC. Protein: CASSYPGTTGAPSGANVLTF.

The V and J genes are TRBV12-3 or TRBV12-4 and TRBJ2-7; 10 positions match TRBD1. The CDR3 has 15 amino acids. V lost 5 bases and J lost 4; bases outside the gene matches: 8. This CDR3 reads CASSVSPGQGYEQYF. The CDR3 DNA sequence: TGTGCCAGCAGTGTCTCTCCGGGACAGGGGTACGAGCAGTACTTC.

CDR3 amino acids: CASSDPGWSTEAFF. CDR3 nucleotides: TGTGCCAGCAGCGACCCGGGGTGGAGCACTGAAGCTTTCTTT. The chain carries TRBV6-2 or TRBV6-3 and TRBJ1-1; D is ambiguous. The CDR3 is 14 amino acids. Trimming took 6 bases from V and 4 from J, leaving 15 bases between them. Germline CDR1 and CDR2: MNHEY and SVGEGT.

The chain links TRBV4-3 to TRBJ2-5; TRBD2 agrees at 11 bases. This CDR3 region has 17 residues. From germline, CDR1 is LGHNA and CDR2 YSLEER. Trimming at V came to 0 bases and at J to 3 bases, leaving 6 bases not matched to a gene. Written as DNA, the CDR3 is TGCGCCAGCAGCCAAGATGTCGAACTAGCGGGAGAAGAGACCCAGTACTTC. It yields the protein CASSQDVELAGEETQYF.

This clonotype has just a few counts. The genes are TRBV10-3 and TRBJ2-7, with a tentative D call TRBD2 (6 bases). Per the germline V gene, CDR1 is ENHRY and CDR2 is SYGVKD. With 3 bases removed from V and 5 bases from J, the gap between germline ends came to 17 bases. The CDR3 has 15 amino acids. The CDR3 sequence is CAISEGGIRTDEQYF. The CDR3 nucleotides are TGTGCCATCAGTGAAGGCGGGATCCGTACGGACGAGCAGTACTTC.

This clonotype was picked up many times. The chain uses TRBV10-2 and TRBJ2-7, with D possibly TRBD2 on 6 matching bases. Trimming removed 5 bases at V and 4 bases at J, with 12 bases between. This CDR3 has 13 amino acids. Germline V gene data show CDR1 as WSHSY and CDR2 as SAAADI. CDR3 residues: CASSTGGVYEQYF. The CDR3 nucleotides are TGCGCCAGCAGTACCGGGGGAGTGTACGAGCAGTACTTC.

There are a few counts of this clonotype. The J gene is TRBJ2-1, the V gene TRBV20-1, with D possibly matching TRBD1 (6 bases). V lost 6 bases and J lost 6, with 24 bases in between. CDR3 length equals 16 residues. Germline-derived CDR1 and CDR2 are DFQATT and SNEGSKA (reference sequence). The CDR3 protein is CSANLDQGILLNEQFF. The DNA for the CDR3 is TGCAGTGCGAACTTAGATCAGGGGATCCTCCTCAATGAGCAGTTCTTC.

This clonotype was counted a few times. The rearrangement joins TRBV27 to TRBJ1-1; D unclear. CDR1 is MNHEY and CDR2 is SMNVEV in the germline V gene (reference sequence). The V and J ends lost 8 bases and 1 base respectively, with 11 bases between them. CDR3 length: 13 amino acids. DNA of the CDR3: TGTGCCAGCTGCGTCCTAGGGAACACTGAAGCTTTCTTT. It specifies CASCVLGNTEAFF.

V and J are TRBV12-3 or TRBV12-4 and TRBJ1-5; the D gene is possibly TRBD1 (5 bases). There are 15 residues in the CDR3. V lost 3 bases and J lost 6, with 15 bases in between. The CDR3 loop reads CASSFLWGVGQPQHF. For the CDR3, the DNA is TGTGCCAGCAGTTTTCTATGGGGGGTCGGTCAGCCCCAGCATTTT.